These T cell receptor beta chains were read from a single sample in a study of blood T cell repertoires in COVID-19. Using immunoSEQ multiplex PCR, the repertoire was profiled, and TCRdb retains in-frame clones only, with some absent. The repertoire has more than 120,000 clones, more than 70% of them found once; the top ten carry around 1.6%. Sequences were obtained from peripheral blood. These receptor sequences come from a human donor in a cohort sampled during active COVID-19. CDR3s include the opening cysteine and the closing phenylalanine or tryptophan. Each record gives: D gene, V gene, clone size, J gene, CDR3 protein, CDR3 DNA. D genes are given only for firm matches. Only some rows state a clone size, as once, few, many or a class for expanded clones.

.	TRBV6-6	.	TRBJ2-3	CASSNRDLRGDTQYF	TGTGCCAGCAGTAACCGGGACTTGCGGGGAGATACGCAGTATTTT
TRBD1	TRBV18	once	TRBJ2-5	CASSLRTGELETQYF	TGTGCCAGCTCCCTCAGGACAGGGGAACTAGAGACCCAGTACTTC
.	TRBV7-8	.	TRBJ1-5	CASSLRQSNQPQHF	TGTGCCAGCAGCCTTCGACAGAGCAATCAGCCCCAGCATTTT
TRBD1	TRBV7-9	few	TRBJ2-7	CASSQGTGNYEQYF	TGTGCCAGCAGCCAGGGGACAGGGAACTACGAGCAGTACTTC
.	TRBV2	.	TRBJ2-7	CASEWGPGAGQYF	TGTGCCAGCGAGTGGGGTCCGGGAGCTGGACAGTACTTC
.	TRBV7-2	.	TRBJ2-1	CASSLRASGVNEQFF	TGTGCCAGCAGCTTGCGGGCGTCGGGAGTCAATGAGCAGTTCTTC
TRBD1	TRBV25-1	.	TRBJ1-6	CASRDTGDSPLHF	TGTGCCAGCAGGGACACAGGGGACTCACCCCTCCACTTT
.	TRBV23-1	.	TRBJ1-4	CASSHPGDQPNEKLFF	TGCGCCAGCAGTCACCCGGGGGATCAACCCAATGAAAAACTGTTTTTT
.	TRBV29-1	.	TRBJ2-7	CSVPGGSEQYF	TGCAGCGTGCCGGGGGGCAGTGAGCAGTACTTC
.	TRBV5-1	.	TRBJ2-7	CASSLTGTYEQYF	TGCGCCAGCAGCTTGACAGGGACCTACGAGCAGTACTTC
TRBD1	TRBV12-3/TRBV12-4	.	TRBJ1-2	CASSSQGGSGYTF	TGTGCCAGCAGTTCCCAGGGGGGCTCTGGCTACACCTTC
TRBD1	TRBV6-5	.	TRBJ1-1	CATSDRGGTEAFF	TGTGCCACTTCGGACAGGGGTGGCACTGAAGCTTTCTTT
.	TRBV6-6	.	TRBJ1-4	CASRSGNEKLFF	TGTGCCAGCAGGTCCGGGAATGAAAAACTGTTTTTT
TRBD1	TRBV29-1	.	TRBJ2-5	CSVEETGGSETQYF	TGCAGCGTTGAAGAGACAGGGGGCAGCGAGACCCAGTACTTC
TRBD1	TRBV9	.	TRBJ1-2	CASSVSGQETYGYTF	TGTGCCAGCAGCGTATCAGGACAGGAGACCTATGGCTACACCTTC
TRBD2	TRBV5-6	.	TRBJ2-7	CASSLLAGGREQYF	TGTGCCAGCAGCTTGCTAGCGGGGGGGCGGGAGCAGTACTTC
.	TRBV5-1	.	TRBJ2-3	CASSSSPWTHTDTQYF	TGCGCCAGCAGCTCTTCTCCTTGGACTCACACAGATACGCAGTATTTT
.	TRBV10-1	.	TRBJ1-2	CASSESGRNYGYTF	TGCGCCAGCAGTGAGTCGGGGCGGAACTATGGCTACACCTTC
.	TRBV15	.	TRBJ1-1	CATSREGQGANTEAFF	TGTGCCACCAGCAGAGAGGGGCAGGGTGCGAACACTGAAGCTTTCTTT
.	TRBV4-1	.	TRBJ2-2	CASSQGLATGELFF	TGCGCCAGCAGCCAAGGTCTAGCCACCGGGGAGCTGTTTTTT
TRBD1	TRBV14	.	TRBJ1-4	CASSSRDRDKLFF	TGTGCCAGCAGCTCCCGGGACAGGGATAAACTGTTTTTT
TRBD2	TRBV6-6	.	TRBJ2-3	CASSYSNGGADTQYF	TGTGCCAGCAGTTACTCGAACGGGGGGGCAGATACGCAGTATTTT
.	TRBV7-2	.	TRBJ2-5	CASSRQETQYF	TGTGCCAGCAGCCGTCAAGAGACCCAGTACTTC
.	TRBV27	.	TRBJ2-7	CASSYFTGPIYEQYF	TGTGCCAGCTCTTACTTTACAGGGCCTATCTACGAGCAGTACTTC
.	TRBV7-9	.	TRBJ2-1	CASSPPGANEQFF	TGTGCCAGCAGCCCACCAGGGGCGAATGAGCAGTTCTTC
.	TRBV9	.	TRBJ2-3	CASSVSGTDTQYF	TGTGCCAGCAGCGTTAGCGGCACAGATACGCAGTATTTT
TRBD1	TRBV28	.	TRBJ2-7	CASSGQGERSYEQYF	TGTGCCAGCAGTGGACAGGGGGAACGCTCCTACGAGCAGTACTTC
.	TRBV7-9	.	TRBJ2-7	CASSLTAYEQYF	TGTGCCAGCAGCTTAACAGCCTACGAGCAGTACTTC
.	TRBV5-1	.	TRBJ1-1	CASSLTGLNTEAFF	TGCGCCAGCAGCTTAACAGGGCTGAACACTGAAGCTTTCTTT